A single sample gave rise to the 11 T cell receptor beta chains below, sequenced in a study of blood T cell repertoires in COVID-19. Profiling relied on immunoSEQ multiplex PCR, and the TCRdb table lists in-frame clones only, not all of them. The sample lists around 280,000 clones; roughly 89% were seen once. The sequencing input was PBMCs or T cells enriched from blood (not recorded which). These receptor sequences come from a woman between 35 and 50 years old who had recovered from COVID-19.

The chain has TRBV30 and TRBJ2-2; no firm D call. This CDR3 region has 14 residues. Germline V gene sequence: CDR1 GTSNPN, CDR2 SVGIG (reference sequence). The V end lost 4 bases, the J end lost 2 bases, and 11 bases lay between the germline ends. Here the CDR3 reads CAWTPPYNTGELFF. For the CDR3, the DNA is TGTGCCTGGACCCCCCCCTATAACACCGGGGAGCTGTTTTTT.

CDR3 DNA: TGTGCCAGCAACCAGGGGACCCAAGAGACCCAGTACTTC. Amino acid sequence: CASNQGTQETQYF. J is TRBJ2-5 and V is TRBV6-5, with D maybe TRBD1 (6 bases). The CDR3 loop spans 13 amino acids. Trimming pared 7 bases from V and 1 base from J, leaving 10 bases between. Per germline, CDR1 MNHEY and CDR2 SVGAGI.

The rearrangement uses TRBV7-8 and TRBJ2-7, with D perhaps TRBD1 (5 bases). This CDR3 contains 16 residues. The ends were cut back, 1 base at V and 2 bases at J, with 15 bases in the middle. Germline CDR1 SGHVS, CDR2 FQNEAQ. The CDR3 bases are TGTGCCAGCAGCTTAGTTAGCTGGGCAGGGACCTACGAGCAGTACTTC. Its translation is CASSLVSWAGTYEQYF.

The CDR3 is CASSPLPDNGYTF. For the CDR3, the DNA is TGTGCCAGCAGTCCCCTCCCAGACAATGGCTACACCTTC. The chain couples TRBV28 to TRBJ1-2; D is uncertain. Germline V lookup: CDR1 MDHEN, CDR2 SYDVKM. The CDR3 length is 13 residues. V was clipped by 5 bases and J by 6 bases, with 13 bases between them.

This chain uses TRBV30 with TRBJ1-4; TRBD1 agrees at 10 bases. Germline CDR1 reads GTSNPN; CDR2 reads SVGIG (reference sequence). V was clipped by 7 bases and J by 5 bases; unmatched bases: 4. The CDR3 totals 13 residues. The CDR3 is CAYSGQGNEKLFF. The CDR3 coding sequence is TGTGCCTATTCGGGACAGGGGAATGAAAAACTGTTTTTT.

V gene TRBV11-2 combines with J gene TRBJ2-7; possible D gene TRBD1, 6 bases. Germline V gene lookup returns CDR1 SGHAT and CDR2 FQNNGV. This CDR3 is 14 amino acids long. V lost 3 bases to trimming and J lost 1 base, with 10 bases between them. The CDR3 loop is CASSLTGISYEQYF. In DNA form, the CDR3 reads TGTGCCAGCAGCTTGACAGGTATTTCCTACGAGCAGTACTTC. The entire variable domain, with the rest obtained from reference TRBV11-2 and TRBJ2-7, is as follows: EAGVAQSPRYKIIEKRQSVAFWCNPISGHATLYWYQQILGQGPKLLIQFQNNGVVDDSQLPKDRFSAERLKGVDSTLKIQPAKLEDSAVYLCASSLTGISYEQYFGPGTRLTVT.

The chain employs TRBV5-6 and TRBJ2-7; D unresolved. Germline V gene lookup returns CDR1 SGHDT and CDR2 YYEEEE. Trimming shortened V by 6 bases and J by 7 bases, and 17 bases separated the two germline ends. The CDR3 covers 13 residues. This CDR3 reads CASTNSVWSEQYF. The CDR3 DNA sequence: TGTGCCAGCACGAACTCGGTGTGGAGTGAGCAGTACTTC.

V is TRBV19 and J is TRBJ2-3, with D hard to call. V lost 5 bases, J lost 5 bases, and 11 bases lay in between. CDR1 is LNHDA and CDR2 is SQIVND in the germline V gene (reference sequence). This CDR3 spans 13 amino acids. CDR3 sequence reads: CASSESFGDTQYF. The CDR3 DNA follows: TGTGCCAGTAGTGAGTCGTTCGGAGATACGCAGTATTTT.

In this sample, this clone turned up a few times. This sequence joins TRBV2 and TRBJ2-7; a weak D match, TRBD1 (6 bases). This CDR3 contains 15 residues. With 6 bases removed from V and 2 bases from J, the gap between germline ends came to 17 bases. Germline CDR1 reads SNHLY; CDR2 reads FYNNEI. CDR3 sequence: CASRSYGSGAYEQYF. CDR3 coding DNA: TGTGCCAGCAGGTCCTACGGATCAGGGGCCTACGAGCAGTACTTC.

CDR3 DNA sequence: TGTGCCAGCAGCCCAATGGAGGAGACCCAGTACTTC. It codes for CASSPMEETQYF. The rearrangement links TRBV11-2 to TRBJ2-5, with D hard to call. Between the trimmed V and J ends, which lost 5 bases and 5 bases, there was a span of 9 bases. Germline CDR1 is SGHAT and CDR2 is FQNNGV. The CDR3 is made up of 12 amino acids. The full variable domain, with the rest looked up from reference TRBV11-2 and TRBJ2-5, is EAGVAQSPRYKIIEKRQSVAFWCNPISGHATLYWYQQILGQGPKLLIQFQNNGVVDDSQLPKDRFSAERLKGVDSTLKIQPAKLEDSAVYLCASSPMEETQYFGPGTRLLVL.

V and J are TRBV7-3 and TRBJ1-2; the match to TRBD1 covers 8 bases. V shed 2 bases, J shed 7 bases, and the junction held 3 bases outside the gene matches. From germline, CDR1 is SGHTA and CDR2 FQGTGA. This CDR3 region has 13 residues. In DNA, the CDR3 is TGTGCCAGCAGCTTAGTTCAGGGGGCTGGCTACACCTTC. Translation: CASSLVQGAGYTF.